The rows below give T cell receptor beta chains drawn from one sample of a study of blood T cell repertoires in COVID-19. Generated by immunoSEQ multiplex PCR, the TCRdb table keeps only in-frame clones and is missing some. This table holds roughly 18,000 clones, around nine tenths found once. The sequencing input was peripheral blood. Every receptor here comes from a woman aged 55-70 years with active COVID-19. The CDR3 runs from the conserved cysteine through the conserved F or W. The D gene is left open where the match is weak. Size is omitted from some rows. Given values are once, few, many or a class for expanded clones.

D gene: NA; J gene: TRBJ2-7; clone size: NA; CDR3 length: 12; V gene: TRBV6-6; CDR3 protein: CASSYPKEEQYF; CDR3 DNA: TGTGCCAGCAGTTACCCCAAGGAGGAGCAGTACTTC
D gene: TRBD1; J gene: TRBJ1-4; clone size: NA; CDR3 length: 14; V gene: TRBV27; CDR3 protein: CASSLGQGREKLFF; CDR3 DNA: TGTGCCAGCAGTTTGGGACAGGGTCGTGAAAAACTGTTTTTT
D gene: TRBD1; J gene: TRBJ1-6; clone size: NA; CDR3 length: 18; V gene: TRBV6-1; CDR3 protein: CASSVDRGGSSYNSPLHF; CDR3 DNA: TGTGCCAGCAGTGTGGACAGGGGAGGGAGCTCCTATAATTCACCCCTCCACTTT
D gene: NA; J gene: TRBJ2-1; clone size: NA; CDR3 length: 13; V gene: TRBV9; CDR3 protein: CASSDTLGGEQFF; CDR3 DNA: TGTGCCAGCAGCGACACACTAGGGGGTGAGCAGTTCTTC
D gene: NA; J gene: TRBJ2-7; clone size: few; CDR3 length: 14; V gene: TRBV20-1; CDR3 protein: CSASMPLGSYEQYF; CDR3 DNA: TGCAGTGCTAGTATGCCACTTGGCTCCTACGAGCAGTACTTC
D gene: TRBD2; J gene: TRBJ2-1; clone size: NA; CDR3 length: 15; V gene: TRBV6-2/TRBV6-3; CDR3 protein: CASSYLAGGHNEQFF; CDR3 DNA: TGTGCCAGCAGTTACTTAGCGGGGGGTCACAATGAGCAGTTCTTC
D gene: NA; J gene: TRBJ1-2; clone size: NA; CDR3 length: 11; V gene: TRBV29-1; CDR3 protein: CSVADGDGYTF; CDR3 DNA: TGCAGCGTTGCCGACGGGGATGGCTACACCTTC
D gene: TRBD1; J gene: TRBJ2-5; clone size: NA; CDR3 length: 14; V gene: TRBV18; CDR3 protein: CASSPRTGEETQYF; CDR3 DNA: TGTGCCAGCTCACCTCGGACAGGGGAGGAGACCCAGTACTTC
D gene: TRBD1; J gene: TRBJ1-4; clone size: NA; CDR3 length: 15; V gene: TRBV10-3; CDR3 protein: CAIRAVGTGEEKLFF; CDR3 DNA: TGTGCCATCAGAGCTGTCGGGACAGGGGAAGAAAAACTGTTTTTT
D gene: TRBD1; J gene: TRBJ2-7; clone size: NA; CDR3 length: 13; V gene: TRBV18; CDR3 protein: CASRTGGIDEQYF; CDR3 DNA: TGTGCCAGTCGGACAGGGGGAATCGACGAGCAGTACTTC
D gene: TRBD2; J gene: TRBJ2-7; clone size: once; CDR3 length: 13; V gene: TRBV18; CDR3 protein: CASSQGLVAEQYF; CDR3 DNA: TGTGCCAGCTCACAAGGACTAGTTGCCGAGCAGTACTTC
D gene: NA; J gene: TRBJ2-1; clone size: NA; CDR3 length: 13; V gene: TRBV14; CDR3 protein: CASSHTSFDEQFF; CDR3 DNA: TGTGCCAGCAGCCATACTAGTTTCGATGAGCAGTTCTTC
D gene: NA; J gene: TRBJ1-5; clone size: NA; CDR3 length: 13; V gene: TRBV6-5; CDR3 protein: CASKREVNQPQHF; CDR3 DNA: TGTGCCAGCAAGAGGGAGGTCAATCAGCCCCAGCATTTT
D gene: TRBD2; J gene: TRBJ2-1; clone size: once; CDR3 length: 14; V gene: TRBV7-2; CDR3 protein: CASRPSGAYNEQFF; CDR3 DNA: TGTGCCAGCAGGCCTAGCGGGGCCTACAATGAGCAGTTCTTC
D gene: TRBD2; J gene: TRBJ2-3; clone size: NA; CDR3 length: 17; V gene: TRBV6-2/TRBV6-3; CDR3 protein: CASSYSVLAGGTDTQYF; CDR3 DNA: TGTGCCAGCAGTTACTCCGTATTAGCGGGGGGCACAGATACGCAGTATTTT
D gene: NA; J gene: TRBJ2-3; clone size: NA; CDR3 length: 14; V gene: TRBV2; CDR3 protein: CASSPGGTTDTQYF; CDR3 DNA: TGTGCCAGCAGTCCGGGGGGCACCACAGATACGCAGTATTTT
D gene: NA; J gene: TRBJ2-2; clone size: NA; CDR3 length: 14; V gene: TRBV4-1; CDR3 protein: CASSRDSGTGELFF; CDR3 DNA: TGCGCCAGCAGCAGGGACAGCGGGACCGGGGAGCTGTTTTTT
D gene: NA; J gene: TRBJ2-7; clone size: NA; CDR3 length: 13; V gene: TRBV14; CDR3 protein: CASSQGRAGEQYF; CDR3 DNA: TGTGCCAGCAGCCAAGGCCGTGCAGGAGAGCAGTACTTC
D gene: TRBD1; J gene: TRBJ1-1; clone size: NA; CDR3 length: 14; V gene: TRBV6-4; CDR3 protein: CASSADTGATIAFF; CDR3 DNA: TGTGCCAGCAGTGCCGATACAGGGGCCACCATAGCTTTCTTT
D gene: TRBD1; J gene: TRBJ2-5; clone size: NA; CDR3 length: 12; V gene: TRBV29-1; CDR3 protein: CSVTRQGETQYF; CDR3 DNA: TGCAGCGTTACCAGACAGGGAGAGACCCAGTACTTC
D gene: NA; J gene: TRBJ1-4; clone size: NA; CDR3 length: 15; V gene: TRBV19; CDR3 protein: CASSMGKRKDEKLFF; CDR3 DNA: TGTGCCAGTAGTATGGGTAAGAGGAAAGATGAAAAACTGTTTTTT
D gene: NA; J gene: TRBJ2-1; clone size: NA; CDR3 length: 14; V gene: TRBV7-8; CDR3 protein: CASSMGGADNEQFF; CDR3 DNA: TGTGCCAGCAGTATGGGGGGGGCTGACAATGAGCAGTTCTTC
D gene: TRBD2; J gene: TRBJ2-3; clone size: NA; CDR3 length: 17; V gene: TRBV3-1/TRBV3-2; CDR3 protein: CASSQDTAGGPSGTQYF; CDR3 DNA: TGTGCCAGCAGCCAAGATACAGCGGGGGGACCAAGCGGAACGCAGTATTTT
D gene: NA; J gene: TRBJ1-5; clone size: NA; CDR3 length: 17; V gene: TRBV3-1/TRBV3-2; CDR3 protein: CASSQGAGARGNQPQHF; CDR3 DNA: TGTGCCAGCAGCCAAGGGGCGGGGGCCCGAGGCAATCAGCCCCAGCATTTT
D gene: TRBD1; J gene: TRBJ2-1; clone size: NA; CDR3 length: 16; V gene: TRBV25-1; CDR3 protein: CASSGLRQGPYNEQFF; CDR3 DNA: TGTGCCAGCAGTGGCCTCAGACAGGGGCCCTACAATGAGCAGTTCTTC
D gene: TRBD1; J gene: TRBJ2-3; clone size: NA; CDR3 length: 15; V gene: TRBV11-2; CDR3 protein: CASSPGTGKRDTQYF; CDR3 DNA: TGTGCCAGCAGCCCCGGGACAGGAAAACGGGATACGCAGTATTTT
D gene: NA; J gene: TRBJ1-1; clone size: NA; CDR3 length: 13; V gene: TRBV18; CDR3 protein: CASSPLGAAEAFF; CDR3 DNA: TGTGCCAGCTCACCACTGGGGGCCGCTGAAGCTTTCTTT
D gene: NA; J gene: TRBJ2-3; clone size: NA; CDR3 length: 15; V gene: TRBV5-1; CDR3 protein: CASSLSSGSTDTQYF; CDR3 DNA: TGCGCCAGCAGCTTGAGTAGCGGTAGCACAGATACGCAGTATTTT
D gene: TRBD1; J gene: TRBJ2-7; clone size: NA; CDR3 length: 15; V gene: TRBV6-5; CDR3 protein: CASSQPQGIGYEQYF; CDR3 DNA: TGTGCCAGCAGTCAACCACAGGGGATCGGCTACGAGCAGTACTTC
D gene: NA; J gene: TRBJ2-3; clone size: NA; CDR3 length: 14; V gene: TRBV5-1; CDR3 protein: CASSLNPGTDTQYF; CDR3 DNA: TGCGCCAGCAGCTTGAACCCCGGTACAGATACGCAGTATTTT
D gene: TRBD2; J gene: TRBJ2-7; clone size: NA; CDR3 length: 17; V gene: TRBV5-6; CDR3 protein: CASSYRTSGLGGWEQYF; CDR3 DNA: TGTGCCAGCAGCTACCGGACTAGCGGTCTTGGGGGGTGGGAGCAGTACTTC
D gene: TRBD1; J gene: TRBJ1-2; clone size: NA; CDR3 length: 13; V gene: TRBV5-8; CDR3 protein: CASSVTGERGYTF; CDR3 DNA: TGTGCCAGCAGCGTGACAGGGGAACGTGGCTACACCTTC
D gene: TRBD1; J gene: TRBJ1-1; clone size: NA; CDR3 length: 13; V gene: TRBV13; CDR3 protein: CASSLGGDRIAFF; CDR3 DNA: TGTGCCAGCAGCTTAGGCGGGGACAGGATCGCTTTCTTT
D gene: NA; J gene: TRBJ2-2; clone size: few; CDR3 length: 15; V gene: TRBV2; CDR3 protein: CASSESGISTGELFF; CDR3 DNA: TGTGCCAGCAGTGAATCGGGGATTAGCACCGGGGAGCTGTTTTTT
D gene: TRBD2; J gene: TRBJ2-2; clone size: NA; CDR3 length: 18; V gene: TRBV2; CDR3 protein: CASSEPGLAGGGNGELFF; CDR3 DNA: TGTGCCAGCAGTGAACCGGGACTAGCGGGGGGTGGGAACGGGGAGCTGTTTTTT